This T cell receptor (beta chain) was documented in a study of beta chain features in type 1 diabetes. V lost 5 bases to trimming and J lost 7 bases, with 17 bases between them. The CDR3 is 15 residues long. CDR1 and CDR2 (germline): SEHNR, FQNEAQ (reference sequence). This clone was counted only a few times. Expressed TCRB transcripts were sequenced because the isolated RNA had all been reverse transcribed beforehand. Clones were read by immunoSEQ multiplex PCR, and TCRdb kept only the in-frame ones, dropping some. Here the sample spans about 200,000 clones, roughly 11% being singletons. The receptor was isolated from a man between 18 and 35 years old in good health. The sample was central memory CD4+ T cells from blood. The chain carries TRBV7-9 and TRBJ1-4, with D possibly being TRBD1 (6 bases). The CDR3 region is CASSLEAGVGEKLFF. As DNA, the CDR3 is TGTGCCAGCAGCCTGGAGGCAGGGGTGGGTGAAAAACTGTTTTTT.